This TCR beta chain was recovered during a study of blood T cells in healthy people across ages. With a J-beta primer mix and a sample-barcoded 5' primer, a second PCR ran roughly 6 to 12 cycles. TCRdb reprocessed the 5' RACE reads with MiXCR, giving one entry per CDR3 protein. Of 710,000 or so distinct CDR3 sequences listed, approximately 29% are singletons. Germline V CDR1 and CDR2: ENHRY, SYGVKD. This CDR3 region has 13 residues. V was clipped by 5 bases and J by 5 bases, with 12 bases between them. Many counts were recorded for this clonotype. This chain uses TRBV10-3 with TRBJ2-5; D not resolved. The source is a woman of 80 years or more in good health. The sample consisted of blood. CDR3 protein: CAISFGLHETQYF. The DNA of the CDR3 is TGTGCCATCAGTTTTGGGCTCCATGAGACCCAGTACTTC.